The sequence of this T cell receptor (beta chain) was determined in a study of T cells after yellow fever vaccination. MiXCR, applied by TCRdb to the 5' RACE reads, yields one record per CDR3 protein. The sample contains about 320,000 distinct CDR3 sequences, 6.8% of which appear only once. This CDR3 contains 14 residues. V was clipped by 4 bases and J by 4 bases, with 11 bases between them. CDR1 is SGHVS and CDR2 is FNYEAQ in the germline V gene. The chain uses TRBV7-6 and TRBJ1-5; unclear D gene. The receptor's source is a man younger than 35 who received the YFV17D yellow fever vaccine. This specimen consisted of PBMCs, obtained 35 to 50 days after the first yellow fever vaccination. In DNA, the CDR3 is TGTGCCAGCAGCTCCGGGCCGAGAAATCAGCCCCAGCATTTT. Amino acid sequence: CASSSGPRNQPQHF. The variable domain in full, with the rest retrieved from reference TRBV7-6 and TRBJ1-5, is GAGVSQSPRYKVTKRGQDVALRCDPISGHVSLYWYRQALGQGPEFLTYFNYEAQQDKSGLPNDRFSAERPEGSISTLTIQRTEQRDSAMYRCASSSGPRNQPQHFGDGTRLSIL.